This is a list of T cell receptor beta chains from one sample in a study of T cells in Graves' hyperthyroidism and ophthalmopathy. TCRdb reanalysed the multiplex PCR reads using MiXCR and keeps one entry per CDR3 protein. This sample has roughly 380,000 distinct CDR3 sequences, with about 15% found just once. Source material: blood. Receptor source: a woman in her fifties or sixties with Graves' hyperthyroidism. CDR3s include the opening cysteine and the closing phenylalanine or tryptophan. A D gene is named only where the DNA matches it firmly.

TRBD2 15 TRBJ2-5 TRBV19 CASSNLGLAAETQYF
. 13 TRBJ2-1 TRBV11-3 CASSPSNVVEQFF
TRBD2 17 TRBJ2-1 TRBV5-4 CASSLAEAGAAYNEQFF
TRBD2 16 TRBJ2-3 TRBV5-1 CASSTGLAGPLDTQYF
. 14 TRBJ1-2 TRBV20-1 CSASRPGPAYGYTF
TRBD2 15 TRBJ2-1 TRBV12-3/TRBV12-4 CASSFNGRAYNEQFF
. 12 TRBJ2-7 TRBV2 CASIGGSYEQYF
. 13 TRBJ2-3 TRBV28 CASSIGAGDTQYF
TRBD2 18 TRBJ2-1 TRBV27 CASSLDLRTSGRYNEQFF
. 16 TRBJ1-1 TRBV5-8 CASSLANGPRNTEAFF
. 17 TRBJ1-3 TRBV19 CASSIDQEGNSGNTIYF
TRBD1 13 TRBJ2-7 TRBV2 CASSGVAGGEQYF
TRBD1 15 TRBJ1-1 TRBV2 CASYRDRRMNTEAFF
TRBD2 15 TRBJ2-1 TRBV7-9 CASSRSGGYHNEQFF
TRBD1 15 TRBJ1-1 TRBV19 CASSIGGQGSTEAFF